Listed here are 9 T cell receptor beta chains from one sample, sequenced in a study of vaccination and CD4 T cells after COVID-19. Time point noted: late sampling 161 to 241 days after vaccination in a few convalescent patients. Treatment reported: roughly 10-day PBMC culture with coronavirus spike peptide pools or control peptides (ViraFEST assay). Sequence data for DNA of cultured CD4+ T cells were generated by the Oncomine TCR Beta short-read assay. One entry per CDR3 protein, called by TCRdb with MiXCR from the PCR reads. Of around 25,000 distinct CDR3 sequences in the sample, more than 25% were seen once. Their specific antigens are unknown. The specimen was CD4+ T cells from blood, cultured in vitro, collected about 7 months after SARS-CoV-2 vaccination. These receptors were collected from a human donor who had recovered from COVID-19.

The gene calls are TRBV7-9 and TRBJ2-1; D is perhaps TRBD2 (5 bases). This CDR3 is built from 14 residues. Germline V gene lookup returns CDR1 SEHNR and CDR2 FQNEAQ (reference sequence). V was clipped by 0 bases and J by 9 bases, with 12 bases between them. CDR3: CASSLAGVHLEQFF. CDR3 nucleotide sequence: TGTGCCAGCAGCTTAGCGGGAGTGCATCTTGAGCAGTTCTTC.

This clonotype was seen repeatedly, ten times or more. This rearrangement joins TRBV20-1 to TRBJ2-3; D call uncertain. This CDR3 is built from 11 residues. Looked up from germline, CDR1 is DFQATT and CDR2 is SNEGSKA (reference sequence). The CDR3 is CSSPKTDTQYF. The CDR3 coding sequence is TGCAGCAGCCCCAAAACAGATACGCAGTATTTT.

The V gene is TRBV5-4, the J gene TRBJ1-6; D perhaps matches TRBD1 (5 bases). V was clipped by 1 base and J by 9 bases, with 11 bases between them. The CDR3 is 14 amino acids. Per germline, CDR1 SGHNT and CDR2 YYREEE (reference sequence). DNA for the CDR3: TGTGCCAGCAGCTTGACAGGCGTGGGTTCACCCCTCCACTTT. Protein product: CASSLTGVGSPLHF. Full variable domain (outside the CDR3, taken from reference TRBV5-4 and TRBJ1-6): ETGVTQSPTHLIKTRGQQVTLRCSSQSGHNTVSWYQQALGQGPQFIFQYYREEENGRGNFPPRFSGLQFPNYSSELNVNALELDDSALYLCASSLTGVGSPLHFGNGTRLTVT.

Concerning this clonotype itself: A much more abundant neighbour one base away suggests this may be a read error. The gene calls are TRBV10-3 and TRBJ1-1, with 8 nucleotides matching TRBD1. Germline V lookup: CDR1 ENHRY, CDR2 SYGVKD. The CDR3 sequence is 15 residues long. The CDR3 nucleotides read TGTGCCACCCACGGACAGGGCAATGTGGGCACTGAAGCTTCCTTT. Its protein is CATHGQGNVGTEASF.

In its sample, this clonotype was seen a few times. The gene calls are TRBV20-1 and TRBJ2-3, with TRBD2 matching over 11 bases. The CDR3 has 14 residues. V shed 2 bases, J shed 8 bases, and the junction held 6 bases outside the gene matches. Germline V gene sequence: CDR1 DFQATT, CDR2 SNEGSKA (reference sequence). CDR3 residues: CSARTSGRWGTQYF. CDR3 sequence (DNA): TGCAGTGCTAGAACTAGCGGGAGATGGGGTACGCAGTATTTT.

This clonotype has more than one count but fewer than ten. The rearrangement links TRBV19 to TRBJ2-7; D possibly matches TRBD1 or TRBD2 (6 bases each). Trimming took off 3 bases at V and 4 bases at J, with 16 bases between the two ends. CDR1 and CDR2 from the germline V gene are LNHDA and SQIVND (reference sequence). The CDR3 has 15 residues. For the CDR3, the DNA is TGTGCCAGTAGTATCTTATCCGGGGGCGCGTACGAGCAGTACTTC. Amino acid sequence: CASSILSGGAYEQYF. The whole variable domain, filled in from reference TRBV19 and TRBJ2-7, reads DGGITQSPKYLFRKEGQNVTLSCEQNLNHDAMYWYRQDPGQGLRLIYYSQIVNDFQKGDIAEGYSVSREKKESFPLTVTSAQKNPTAFYLCASSILSGGAYEQYFGPGTRLTVT.

V and J are TRBV12-3 or TRBV12-4 and TRBJ1-5; weak D call: TRBD1 (5 bases). V shed 4 bases and J shed 2 bases, with 9 bases lying between them. The CDR3 sequence is 14 residues long. This CDR3 is CASSWQGGNQPQHF. DNA for the CDR3: TGTGCCAGCAGTTGGCAGGGTGGCAATCAGCCCCAGCATTTT.

This chain links TRBV10-3 with TRBJ2-7, with 9 bases aligning to TRBD2. Germline V gene data show CDR1 as ENHRY and CDR2 as SYGVKD. There are 14 residues in the CDR3. Trimming removed 9 bases from V and 4 bases from J; junction bases left unmatched: 10. Written as DNA, the CDR3 is TGTGCCATGAGGAAAGCGGGAGGACCTTACGAGCAGTACTTC. Translation: CAMRKAGGPYEQYF.

The V call is TRBV2, the J call TRBJ2-3, with 8 bases lining up with TRBD1. This CDR3 region has 14 residues. J lost 7 bases, V lost 8 bases, and 11 bases had no gene match. The V gene's germline CDR1 is SNHLY and CDR2 FYNNEI. The CDR3 here is CASRVGQGGNTQYF. The CDR3 DNA reads as TGTGCCAGCCGCGTAGGACAGGGCGGGAATACGCAGTATTTT.